These 11 T cell receptor beta chains originate from one sample sequenced in a study of shared clonotypes between healthy human individuals. Some clones are missing from TCRdb's copy, which holds only in-frame ones; the method was immunoSEQ multiplex PCR. The sample lists approximately 1.4 million clones; nearly 99% were seen once. Sequencing used naive CD4+ T cells sorted from blood. Subset: CD45RA+ positively selected. These receptors all stem from a man aged 25 to 40 in good health.

The chain is built from TRBV27 and TRBJ2-7; TRBD1 matches 7 bases. There are 14 residues in the CDR3. The germline V gene encodes CDR1 MNHEY and CDR2 SMNVEV (reference sequence). The V and J ends lost 2 bases and 2 bases, in that order; junction bases with no gene match: 3. The CDR3 spells CASSLKGQAYEQYF. The CDR3 nucleotides are TGTGCCAGCAGTTTAAAAGGACAGGCCTACGAGCAGTACTTC.

V and J are TRBV21-1 and TRBJ2-5; the table's D call, TRBD2, was not checked against the DNA. TRBV21-1 is a pseudogene. The CDR3 is 17 residues long. CDR3 sequence: CASSPGGGQGRGETQYF. CDR3 bases: TGTGCCAGCAGCCCTGGGGGGGGGCAGGGGAGGGGAGAGACCCAGTACTTC.

The rearrangement joins TRBV2 to TRBJ1-1; D is uncertain. Trimming left V 3 bases short and J 0 bases short, with 5 bases between. CDR1 and CDR2 from the germline V gene are SNHLY and FYNNEI. The CDR3 contains 13 residues. CDR3 DNA: TGTGCCAGCAGTGACAACATGAACACTGAAGCTTTCTTT. Protein product: CASSDNMNTEAFF.

This chain uses TRBV28 with TRBJ2-7; 14 positions agree with TRBD2. With 6 bases clipped from V and 4 bases from J, the junction kept 11 bases outside the gene matches. The V gene's germline CDR1 is MDHEN and CDR2 SYDVKM. The CDR3 sequence is 17 residues long. For the CDR3, the DNA is TGTGCCAGCAGGCAGTCGGTGGGGACTAGCGGGAGTTACGAGCAGTACTTC. Translating gives CASRQSVGTSGSYEQYF.

This chain connects TRBV28 to TRBJ1-4; D gene uncertain. Trimming removed 4 bases at V and 5 bases at J, with 14 bases between. Germline V gene lookup returns CDR1 MDHEN and CDR2 SYDVKM. This CDR3 contains 15 residues. CDR3 in amino acids: CASSSNGIPNEKLFF. The CDR3 DNA follows: TGTGCCAGCAGTTCAAACGGGATCCCAAATGAAAAACTGTTTTTT.

This sequence joins TRBV5-1 and TRBJ2-7; D may match TRBD1 or TRBD2 (5 bases each). The germline V gene has CDR1 SGHRS and CDR2 YFSETQ. The CDR3 consists of 16 residues. Trimming shortened V by 4 bases and J by 5 bases, and 22 bases separated the two germline ends. The CDR3 loop reads CASSGLSGGVPHEQYF. CDR3 bases: TGCGCCAGCAGCGGCCTCAGTGGGGGAGTTCCCCACGAGCAGTACTTC.

This clone showed up just once. This rearrangement joins TRBV28 to TRBJ1-1; D gene unclear. The CDR3 consists of 11 residues. The germline V gene has CDR1 MDHEN and CDR2 SYDVKM. Trimming removed 5 bases at V and 13 bases at J, with 14 bases between. The CDR3 is CASSLNYRVFF. The CDR3 DNA sequence: TGTGCCAGCAGTCTGAATTACCGGGTTTTCTTT. Variable domain in full (rest from reference TRBV28 and TRBJ1-1): DVKVTQSSRYLVKRTGEKVFLECVQDMDHENMFWYRQDPGLGLRLIYFSYDVKMKEKGDIPEGYSVSREKKERFSLILESASTNQTSMYLCASSLNYRVFFGQGTRLTVV.

Here the CDR3 DNA reads TGTGCCAGCAGCAAAATGAGGGGGGCCTTCTATGGCTACACCTTC. Residues: CASSKMRGAFYGYTF. The chain joins TRBV21-1 to TRBJ1-2. TRBV21-1 is tagged as a pseudogene. The CDR3 is 15 residues long.

The rearrangement links TRBV5-1 to TRBJ2-2; tentative D call: TRBD1 (5 bases). The CDR3 loop spans 14 amino acids. CDR1 SGHRS and CDR2 YFSETQ come from the germline V gene. V was shortened by 0 bases and J by 6 bases, with 9 bases between the two germline ends. CDR3 in amino acids: CASSLARAPGELFF. The CDR3 DNA reads TGCGCCAGCAGCTTGGCCAGGGCCCCCGGGGAGCTGTTTTTT.

Here the CDR3 DNA reads TGTGCCAGCAGCGTAGAAGTAACTAGGGCAGATACGCAGTATTTT. Amino acids: CASSVEVTRADTQYF. V usage is TRBV9 and J usage is TRBJ2-3; D is possibly TRBD2 (5 bases). Germline-derived CDR1 and CDR2 are SGDLS and YYNGEE. CDR3 length: 15 amino acids. Trimming pared 0 bases from V and 4 bases from J, leaving 12 bases between. Combining the CDR3 with reference TRBV9 and TRBJ2-3 gives the whole variable domain DSGVTQTPKHLITATGQRVTLRCSPRSGDLSVYWYQQSLDQGLQFLIQYYNGEERAKGNILERFSAQQFPDLHSELNLSSLELGDSALYFCASSVEVTRADTQYFGPGTRLTVL.

This chain links TRBV2 with TRBJ1-2, with 8 bases identical to TRBD1. The CDR3 extends over 14 amino acids. The junction had 9 bases not matched to a gene; V was cut back by 8 bases and J by 4 bases. Germline CDR1 reads SNHLY; CDR2 reads FYNNEI. This CDR3 is CASSTTGGGYGYTF. The CDR3 DNA sequence: TGTGCCAGCTCAACCACAGGGGGTGGCTATGGCTACACCTTC. Variable domain in full (rest from reference TRBV2 and TRBJ1-2): EPEVTQTPSHQVTQMGQEVILRCVPISNHLYFYWYRQILGQKVEFLVSFYNNEISEKSEIFDDQFSVERPDGSNFTLKIRSTKLEDSAMYFCASSTTGGGYGYTFGSGTRLTVV.